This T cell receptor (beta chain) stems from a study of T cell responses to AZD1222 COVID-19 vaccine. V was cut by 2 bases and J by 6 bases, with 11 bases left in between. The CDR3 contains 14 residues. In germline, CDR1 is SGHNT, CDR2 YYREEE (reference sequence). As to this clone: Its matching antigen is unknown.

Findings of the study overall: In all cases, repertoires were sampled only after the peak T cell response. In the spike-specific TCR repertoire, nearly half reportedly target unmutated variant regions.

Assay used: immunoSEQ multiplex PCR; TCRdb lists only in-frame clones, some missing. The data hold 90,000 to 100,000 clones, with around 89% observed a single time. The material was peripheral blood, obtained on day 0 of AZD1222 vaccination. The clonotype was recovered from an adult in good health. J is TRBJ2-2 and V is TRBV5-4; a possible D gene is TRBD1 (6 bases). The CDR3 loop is CASSFEQGAGELFF. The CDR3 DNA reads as TGTGCCAGCAGCTTTGAACAGGGCGCCGGGGAGCTGTTTTTT.